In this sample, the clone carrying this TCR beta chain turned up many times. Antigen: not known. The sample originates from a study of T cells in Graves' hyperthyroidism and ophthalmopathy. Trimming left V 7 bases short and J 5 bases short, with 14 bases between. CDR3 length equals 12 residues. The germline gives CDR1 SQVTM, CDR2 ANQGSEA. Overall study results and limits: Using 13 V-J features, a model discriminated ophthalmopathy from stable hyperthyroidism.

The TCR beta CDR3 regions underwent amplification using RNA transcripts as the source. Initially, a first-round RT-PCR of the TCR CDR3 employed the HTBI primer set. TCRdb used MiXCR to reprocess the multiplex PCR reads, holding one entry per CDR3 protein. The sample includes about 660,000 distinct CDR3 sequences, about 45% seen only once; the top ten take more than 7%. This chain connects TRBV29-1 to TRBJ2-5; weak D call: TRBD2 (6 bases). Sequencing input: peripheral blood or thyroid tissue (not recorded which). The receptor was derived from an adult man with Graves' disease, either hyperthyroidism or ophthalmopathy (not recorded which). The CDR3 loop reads CSGRLVGETQYF. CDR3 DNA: TGCAGCGGCCGACTAGTAGGGGAGACCCAGTACTTC.